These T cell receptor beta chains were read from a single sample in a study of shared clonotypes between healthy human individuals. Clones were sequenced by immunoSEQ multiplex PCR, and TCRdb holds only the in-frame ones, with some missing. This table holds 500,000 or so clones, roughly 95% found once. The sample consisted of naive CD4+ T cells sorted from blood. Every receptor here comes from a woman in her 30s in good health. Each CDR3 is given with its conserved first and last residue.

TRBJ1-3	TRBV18	CASSPFTSSGNTIYF
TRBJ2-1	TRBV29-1	CSVYNRLAGGVLDEQFF
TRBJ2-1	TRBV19	CASISTGTKSYNEQFF
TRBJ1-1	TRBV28	CASSHETGGYTEAFF
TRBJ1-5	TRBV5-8	CASSARTAQPQHF
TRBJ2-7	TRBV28	CASTLAGEYEQYF
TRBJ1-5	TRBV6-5	CASSQTSGPQHF
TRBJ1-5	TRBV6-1	CASSEALATEYSNQPQHF
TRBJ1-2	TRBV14	CASSQEDRLRYTF
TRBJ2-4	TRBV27	CASSLTWASKNIQYF
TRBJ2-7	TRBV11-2	CASSLGLTISHEQYF
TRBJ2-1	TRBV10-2	CASSDQGTSGNNEQFF
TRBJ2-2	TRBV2	CASSEQANTGELFF
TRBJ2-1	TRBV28	CASSPGGDPDYEQFF
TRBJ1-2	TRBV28	CASNRGHGYTF
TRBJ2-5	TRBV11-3	CASSLDWDPWAQETQYF
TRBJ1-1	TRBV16	CASSPSSTGGRSEAFF
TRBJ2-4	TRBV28	CASSPHPGQPGQNIQYF
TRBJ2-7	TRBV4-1	CASSQPGQGIYEQYF
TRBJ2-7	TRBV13	CASSERTGSSYEQYF
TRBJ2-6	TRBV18	CASSLEYLSGANVLTF
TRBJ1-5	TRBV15	CATSGTGDYSNQPQHF
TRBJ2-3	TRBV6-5	CASSYSKRAGTDTQYF
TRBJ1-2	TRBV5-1	CASSAGPANYGYTF
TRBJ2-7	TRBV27	CASSLLAGMAYEQYF
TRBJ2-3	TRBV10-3	CAIKGTTDTQYF
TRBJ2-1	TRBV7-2	CASSTTGWNEQFF
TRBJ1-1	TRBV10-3	CATKRMAEYTEAFF
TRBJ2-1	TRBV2	CASSLELAGDNEQFF
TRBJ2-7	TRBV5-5	CASSGDRGTYEQYF
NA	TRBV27	CASSLRDSYEQYF
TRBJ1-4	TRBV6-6	CASSDPRTANEKLFF
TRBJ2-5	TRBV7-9	CASRMGDRRLYQETQYF
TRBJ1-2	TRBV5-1	CASSNTGEGGYTF
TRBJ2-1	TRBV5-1	CASSSSGGTVEQFF
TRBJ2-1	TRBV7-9	CASSGRAYNEQFF
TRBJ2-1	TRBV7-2	CASSLAGVRFDEQFF
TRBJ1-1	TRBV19	CASSAQGSNTEAFF
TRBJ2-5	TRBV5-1	CASSSQDGYQETQYF
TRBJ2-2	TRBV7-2	CASSYRAGPGELFF
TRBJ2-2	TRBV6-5	CASRPQGAFGGELFF
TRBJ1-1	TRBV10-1	CASRDSLNTEAFF
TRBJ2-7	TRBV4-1	CASSQVAGEYEQYF
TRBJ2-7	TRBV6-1	CASSEVSTLSSYEQYF
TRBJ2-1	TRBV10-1	CASSELASGHNEQFF
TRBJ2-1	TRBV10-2	CASSWLAAYNEQFF
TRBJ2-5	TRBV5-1	CASRSSQETQYF
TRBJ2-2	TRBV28	CASSGSDASTGELFF
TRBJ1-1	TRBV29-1	CSVEGAGRIEAFF
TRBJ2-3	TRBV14	CASSQDPLPTWGRANTQYF
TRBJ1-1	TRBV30	CAWASGLGPVTRGTNTEAFF
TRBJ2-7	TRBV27	CASSSGTSGIYEQYF
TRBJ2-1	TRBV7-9	CASRERLAGGGSYNEQFF
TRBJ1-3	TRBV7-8	CASSNLAGQGASGNTIYF
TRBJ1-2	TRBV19	CASSMSGDYGYTF
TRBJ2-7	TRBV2	CASNRDRGNEQYF
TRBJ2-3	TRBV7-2	CASSFSSGSTDTQYF
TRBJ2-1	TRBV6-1	CASSELMREGREQFF